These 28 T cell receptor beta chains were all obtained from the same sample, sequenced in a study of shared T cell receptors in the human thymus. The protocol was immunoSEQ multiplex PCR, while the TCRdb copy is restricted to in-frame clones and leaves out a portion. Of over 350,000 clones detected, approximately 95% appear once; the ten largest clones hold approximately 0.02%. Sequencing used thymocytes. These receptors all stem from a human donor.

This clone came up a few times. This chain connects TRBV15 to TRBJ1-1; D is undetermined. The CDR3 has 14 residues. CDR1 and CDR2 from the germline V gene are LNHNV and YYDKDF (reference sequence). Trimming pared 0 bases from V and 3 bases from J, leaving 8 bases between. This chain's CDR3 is CATSRDGIHTEAFF. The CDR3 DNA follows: TGTGCCACCAGCAGAGATGGAATTCACACTGAAGCTTTCTTT.

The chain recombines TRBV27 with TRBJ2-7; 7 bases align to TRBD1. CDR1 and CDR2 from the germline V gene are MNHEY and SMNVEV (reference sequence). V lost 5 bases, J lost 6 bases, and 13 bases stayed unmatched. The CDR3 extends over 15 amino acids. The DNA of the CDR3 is TGTGCCAGCAGTCCATCCCCAAACAGGGGCGGCGAGCAGTACTTC. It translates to CASSPSPNRGGEQYF.

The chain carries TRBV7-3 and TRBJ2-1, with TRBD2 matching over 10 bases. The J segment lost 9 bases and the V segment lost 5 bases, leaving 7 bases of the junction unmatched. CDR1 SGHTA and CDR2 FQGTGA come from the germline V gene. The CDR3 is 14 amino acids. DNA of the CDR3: TGTGCCAGCAGCGGGGGACTAGCGCCCAGTGAGCAGTTCTTC. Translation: CASSGGLAPSEQFF.

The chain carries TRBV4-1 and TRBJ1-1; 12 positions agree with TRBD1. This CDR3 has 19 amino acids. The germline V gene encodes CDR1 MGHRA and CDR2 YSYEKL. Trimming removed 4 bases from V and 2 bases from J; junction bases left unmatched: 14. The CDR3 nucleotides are TGCGCCAGCAGCCTTCTTATTAACCGGGACAGGGGGCGAAACACTGAAGCTTTCTTT. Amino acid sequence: CASSLLINRDRGRNTEAFF.

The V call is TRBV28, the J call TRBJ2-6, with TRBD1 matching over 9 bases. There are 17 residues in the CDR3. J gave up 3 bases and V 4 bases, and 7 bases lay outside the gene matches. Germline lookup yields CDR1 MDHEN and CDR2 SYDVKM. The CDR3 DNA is TGTGCCAGCAGTTCCCCGGGACAGGGAGATGGGGCCAACGTCCTGACTTTC. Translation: CASSSPGQGDGANVLTF.

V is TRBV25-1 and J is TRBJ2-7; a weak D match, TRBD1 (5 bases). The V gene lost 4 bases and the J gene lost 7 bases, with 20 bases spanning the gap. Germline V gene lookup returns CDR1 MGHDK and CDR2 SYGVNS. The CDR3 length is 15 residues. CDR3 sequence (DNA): TGTGCCAGCAGTGCCGATTTAGGGGCGACGGAAGAGCAGTACTTC. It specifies CASSADLGATEEQYF.

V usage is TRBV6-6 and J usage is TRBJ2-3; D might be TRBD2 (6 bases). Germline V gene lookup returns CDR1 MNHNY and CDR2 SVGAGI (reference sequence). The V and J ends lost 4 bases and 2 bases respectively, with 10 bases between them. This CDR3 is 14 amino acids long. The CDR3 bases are TGTGCCAGCAGTTTAGCGGCCGACACAGATACGCAGTATTTT. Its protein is CASSLAADTDTQYF.

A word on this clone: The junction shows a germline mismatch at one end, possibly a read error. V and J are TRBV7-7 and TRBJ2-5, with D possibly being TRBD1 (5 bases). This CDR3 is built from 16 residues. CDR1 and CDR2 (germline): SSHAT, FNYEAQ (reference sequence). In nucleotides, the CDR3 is TGTGCTAGCAGCTTAGGGTCGGCAGACGTAAGGGGGACCCAGTACTTC. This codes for CASSLGSADVRGTQYF.

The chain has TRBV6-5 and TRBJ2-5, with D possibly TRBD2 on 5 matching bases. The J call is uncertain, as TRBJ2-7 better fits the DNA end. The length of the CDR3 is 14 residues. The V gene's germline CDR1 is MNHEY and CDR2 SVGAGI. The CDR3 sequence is CASSASDFFYEQYF. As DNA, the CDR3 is TGTGCCAGCAGTGCGTCGGACTTCTTCTACGAGCAGTACTTC.

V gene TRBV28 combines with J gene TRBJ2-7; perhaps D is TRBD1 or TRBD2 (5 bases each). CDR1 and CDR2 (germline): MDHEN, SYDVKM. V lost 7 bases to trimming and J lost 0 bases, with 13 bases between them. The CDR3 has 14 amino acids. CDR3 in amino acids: CASISRDRSYEQYF. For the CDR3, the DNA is TGTGCCAGCATCTCCAGGGACCGCTCCTACGAGCAGTACTTC.

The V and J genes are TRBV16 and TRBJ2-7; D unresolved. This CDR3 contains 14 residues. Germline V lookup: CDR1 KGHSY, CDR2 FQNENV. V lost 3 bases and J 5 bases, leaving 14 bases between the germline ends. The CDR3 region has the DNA TGTGCCAGCAGCCACAACCCGGTATCGCACGAGCAGTACTTC. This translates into CASSHNPVSHEQYF.

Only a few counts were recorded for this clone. CDR3 coding DNA: TGTGCCAGCAGCGTAGGGCCCTTGAACACTGAAGCTTTCTTT. Its protein is CASSVGPLNTEAFF. The chain carries TRBV9 and TRBJ1-1; the D is unclear. Per germline, CDR1 SGDLS and CDR2 YYNGEE. The V end lost 0 bases, the J end lost 0 bases, and 6 bases lay between the germline ends. This CDR3 spans 14 amino acids.

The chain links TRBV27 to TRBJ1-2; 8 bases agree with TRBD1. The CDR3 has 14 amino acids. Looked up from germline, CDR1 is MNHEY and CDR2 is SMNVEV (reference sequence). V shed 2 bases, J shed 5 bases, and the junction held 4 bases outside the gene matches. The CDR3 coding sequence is TGTGCCAGCAGTTTACAGGGGGCGCGTTATGGCTACACCTTC. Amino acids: CASSLQGARYGYTF.

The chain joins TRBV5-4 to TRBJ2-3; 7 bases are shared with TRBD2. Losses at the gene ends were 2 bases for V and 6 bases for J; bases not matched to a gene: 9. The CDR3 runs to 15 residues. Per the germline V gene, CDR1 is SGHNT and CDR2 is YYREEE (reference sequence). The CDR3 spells CASSFGRGREDTQYF. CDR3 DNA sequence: TGTGCCAGCAGCTTTGGGCGGGGGAGAGAGGATACGCAGTATTTT.

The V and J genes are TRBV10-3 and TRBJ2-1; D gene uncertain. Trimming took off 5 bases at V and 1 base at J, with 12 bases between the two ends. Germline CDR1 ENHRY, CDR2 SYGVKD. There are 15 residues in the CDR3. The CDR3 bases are TGTGCCATCAGTTCCCCGCCCCGGTCCTACAATGAGCAGTTCTTC. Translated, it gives CAISSPPRSYNEQFF.

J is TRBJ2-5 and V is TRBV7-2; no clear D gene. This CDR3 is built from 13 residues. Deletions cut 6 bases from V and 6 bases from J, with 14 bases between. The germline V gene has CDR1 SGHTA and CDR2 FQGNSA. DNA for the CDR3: TGTGCCAGCAGGGCGCGGTGGTTTAAGACCCAGTACTTC. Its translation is CASRARWFKTQYF.

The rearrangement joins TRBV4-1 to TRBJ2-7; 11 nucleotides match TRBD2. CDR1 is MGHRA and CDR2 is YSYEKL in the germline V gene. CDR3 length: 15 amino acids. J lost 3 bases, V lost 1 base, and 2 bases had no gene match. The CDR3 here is CASSQALAGGYEQYF. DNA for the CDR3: TGCGCCAGCAGCCAAGCCCTAGCGGGAGGCTACGAGCAGTACTTC.

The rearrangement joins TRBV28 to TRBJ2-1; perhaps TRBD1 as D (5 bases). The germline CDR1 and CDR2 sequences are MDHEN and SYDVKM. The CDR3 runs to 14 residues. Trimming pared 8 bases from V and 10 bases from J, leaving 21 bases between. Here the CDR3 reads CASLGRRVGYEQFF. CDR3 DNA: TGTGCCAGCCTAGGGCGCAGGGTCGGATACGAGCAGTTCTTC.

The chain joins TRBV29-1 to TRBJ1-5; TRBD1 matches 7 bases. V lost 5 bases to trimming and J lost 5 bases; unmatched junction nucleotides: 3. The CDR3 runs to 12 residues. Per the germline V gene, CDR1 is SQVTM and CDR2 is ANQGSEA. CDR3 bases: TGCAGCGTTACCGACAGGGATCAGCCCCAGCATTTT. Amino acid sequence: CSVTDRDQPQHF. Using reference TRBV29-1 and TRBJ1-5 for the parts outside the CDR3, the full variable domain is SAVISQKPSRDICQRGTSLTIQCQVDSQVTMMFWYRQQPGQSLTLIATANQGSEATYESGFVIDKFPISRPNLTFSTLTVSNMSPEDSSIYLCSVTDRDQPQHFGDGTRLSIL.

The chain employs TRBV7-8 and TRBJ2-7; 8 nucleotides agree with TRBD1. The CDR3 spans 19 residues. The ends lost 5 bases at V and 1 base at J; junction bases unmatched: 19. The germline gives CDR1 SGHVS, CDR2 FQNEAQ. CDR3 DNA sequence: TGTGCCAGCAGCCCCAGACAGGACAGGGTAATCCTGAGTTCCTACGAGCAGTACTTC. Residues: CASSPRQDRVILSSYEQYF.

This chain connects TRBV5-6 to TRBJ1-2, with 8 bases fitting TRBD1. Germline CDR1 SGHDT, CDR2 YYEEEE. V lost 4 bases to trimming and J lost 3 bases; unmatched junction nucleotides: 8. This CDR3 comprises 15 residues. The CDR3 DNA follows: TGTGCCAGCAGCCCGATCAGGGGGCGCGACTATGGCTACACCTTC. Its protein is CASSPIRGRDYGYTF.

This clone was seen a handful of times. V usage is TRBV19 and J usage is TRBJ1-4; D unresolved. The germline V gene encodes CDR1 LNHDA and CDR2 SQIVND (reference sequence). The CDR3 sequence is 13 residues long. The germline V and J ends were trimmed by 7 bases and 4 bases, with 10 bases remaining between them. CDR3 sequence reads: CASMAGFNEKLFF. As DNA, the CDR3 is TGTGCCAGTATGGCGGGTTTTAATGAAAAACTGTTTTTT.

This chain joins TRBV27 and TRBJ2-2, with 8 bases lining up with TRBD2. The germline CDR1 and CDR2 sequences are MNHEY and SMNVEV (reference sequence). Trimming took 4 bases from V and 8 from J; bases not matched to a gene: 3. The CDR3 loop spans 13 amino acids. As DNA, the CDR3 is TGTGCCAGCAGTTCCCAGCGGGAGGGGGAGCTGTTTTTT. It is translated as CASSSQREGELFF.

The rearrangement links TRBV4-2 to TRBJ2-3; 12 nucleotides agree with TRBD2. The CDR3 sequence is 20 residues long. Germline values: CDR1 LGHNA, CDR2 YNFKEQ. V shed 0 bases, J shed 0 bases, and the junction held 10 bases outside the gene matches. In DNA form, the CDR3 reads TGTGCCAGCAGCCAAGATCGAACTAGCGGGAGGACTTTAAGCACAGATACGCAGTATTTT. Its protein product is CASSQDRTSGRTLSTDTQYF.

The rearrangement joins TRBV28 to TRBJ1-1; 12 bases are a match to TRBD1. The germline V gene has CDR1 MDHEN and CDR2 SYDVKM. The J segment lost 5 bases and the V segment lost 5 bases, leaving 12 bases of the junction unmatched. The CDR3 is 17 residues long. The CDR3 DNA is TGTGCCAGCAGTCTGATCCGGGACAGGGGGCCTGAAACTGAAGCTTTCTTT. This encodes CASSLIRDRGPETEAFF.

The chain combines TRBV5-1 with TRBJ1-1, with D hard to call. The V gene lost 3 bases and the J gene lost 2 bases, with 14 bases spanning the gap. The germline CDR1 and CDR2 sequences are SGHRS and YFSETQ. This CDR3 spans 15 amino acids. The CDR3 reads CASSWQEPLNTEAFF. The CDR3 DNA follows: TGCGCCAGCAGCTGGCAGGAGCCCCTAAACACTGAAGCTTTCTTT.

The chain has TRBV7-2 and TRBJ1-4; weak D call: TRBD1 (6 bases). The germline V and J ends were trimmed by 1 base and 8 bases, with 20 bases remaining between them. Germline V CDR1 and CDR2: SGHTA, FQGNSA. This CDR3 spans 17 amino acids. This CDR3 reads CASSLVEGEVFKEKLFF. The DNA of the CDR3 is TGTGCCAGCAGCTTAGTGGAGGGGGAGGTTTTTAAAGAAAAACTGTTTTTT.

CDR3 DNA: TGTGCCAGCTCCCGGAGGGTGAACACTGAAGCTTTCTTT. It translates to CASSRRVNTEAFF. The V call is TRBV18, the J call TRBJ1-1; D not resolved. This CDR3 spans 13 amino acids. Trimming took 6 bases from V and 0 from J, leaving 8 bases between them. Germline-derived CDR1 and CDR2 are KGHSH and LQKENI. The full variable domain, with the rest looked up from reference TRBV18 and TRBJ1-1, is NAGVMQNPRHLVRRRGQEARLRCSPMKGHSHVYWYRQLPEEGLKFMVYLQKENIIDESGMPKERFSAEFPKEGPSILRIQQVVRGDSAAYFCASSRRVNTEAFFGQGTRLTVV.